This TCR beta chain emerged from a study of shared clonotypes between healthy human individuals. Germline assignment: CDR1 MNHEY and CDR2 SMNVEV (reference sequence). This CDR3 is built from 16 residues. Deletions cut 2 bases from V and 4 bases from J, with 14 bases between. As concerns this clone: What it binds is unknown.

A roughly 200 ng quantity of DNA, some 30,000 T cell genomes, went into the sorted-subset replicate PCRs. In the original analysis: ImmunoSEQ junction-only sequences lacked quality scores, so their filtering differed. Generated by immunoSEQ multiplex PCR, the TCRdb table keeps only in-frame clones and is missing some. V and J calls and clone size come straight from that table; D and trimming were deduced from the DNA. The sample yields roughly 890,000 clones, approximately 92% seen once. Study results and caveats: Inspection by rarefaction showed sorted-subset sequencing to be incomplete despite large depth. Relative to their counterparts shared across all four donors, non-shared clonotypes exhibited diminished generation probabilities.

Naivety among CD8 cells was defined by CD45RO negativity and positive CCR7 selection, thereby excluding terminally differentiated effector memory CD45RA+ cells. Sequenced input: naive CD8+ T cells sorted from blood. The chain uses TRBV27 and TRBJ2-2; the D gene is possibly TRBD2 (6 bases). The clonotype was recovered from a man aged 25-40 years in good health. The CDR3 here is CASSLPGLRTTGELFF. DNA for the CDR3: TGTGCCAGCAGTTTACCGGGACTCAGAACCACCGGGGAGCTGTTTTTT.